This entry lists 2 T cell receptor beta chains sequenced from one sample in a study of cytotoxic CD8 clonotypes in ibrutinib-treated CLL. The method was immunoSEQ multiplex PCR; TCRdb's version includes in-frame clones alone and lacks a portion of them. The table includes approximately 320,000 clones, over 55% detected once. This specimen consisted of PBMCs, obtained after 36 months of ibrutinib treatment. These receptors all stem from a human donor with chronic lymphocytic leukemia.

The chain employs TRBV6-6 and TRBJ1-2; TRBD1 matches at 7 bases. J lost 8 bases, V lost 4 bases, and 7 bases had no gene match. Per germline, CDR1 MNHNY and CDR2 SVGAGI (reference sequence). The length of the CDR3 is 13 residues. The CDR3 reads CASSSPDRAGYTF. The CDR3 DNA is TGTGCCAGCAGTTCCCCTGACAGGGCCGGCTACACCTTC.

The chain couples TRBV6-6 to TRBJ2-3; a weak D match, TRBD2 (7 bases). The V gene lost 2 bases and the J gene lost 1 base, with 10 bases spanning the gap. CDR1 and CDR2 from the germline V gene are MNHNY and SVGAGI (reference sequence). This CDR3 has 15 residues. The CDR3: CASSYRGAGTDTQYF. CDR3 nucleotide sequence: TGTGCCAGCAGTTACCGGGGGGCGGGCACAGATACGCAGTATTTT.